These 9 T cell receptor beta chains were all obtained from the same sample, sequenced in a study of T cell responses to AZD1222 COVID-19 vaccine. Here immunoSEQ multiplex PCR was the method, and the copy in TCRdb shows in-frame clones only, minus some. The sample lists 95,000 to 150,000 clones, roughly nine tenths seen once, with roughly 1.8% in the top ten. The sequencing used peripheral blood, collected on day 0 of AZD1222 vaccination. Source of these receptors: an adult in good health.

This sequence joins TRBV3-1 (or the pseudogene TRBV3-2) and TRBJ1-2, with D unclear. CDR1 and CDR2 (germline): LGHDT, YNNKEL (reference sequence). The ends were cut back, 2 bases at V and 7 bases at J, with 11 bases in the middle. This CDR3 is built from 13 residues. The CDR3 DNA reads TGTGCCAGCAGCCAACAGCGGGAATCTGGCTACACCTTC. This codes for CASSQQRESGYTF.

Here the CDR3 DNA reads TGTGCCAGCAGTGCCGCGGGGGGTTCACCCCTCCACTTT. Encoded protein: CASSAAGGSPLHF. The chain links TRBV7-9 to TRBJ1-6; D perhaps matches TRBD1 (5 bases). Germline CDR1 is SEHNR and CDR2 is FQNEAQ (reference sequence). The CDR3 sequence is 13 residues long. Trimming stripped 6 bases from V and 9 bases from J, with 12 bases between.

The chain employs TRBV6-6 and TRBJ1-4, with no clear D. This CDR3 has 14 residues. The V gene's germline CDR1 is MNHNY and CDR2 SVGAGI (reference sequence). V was trimmed by 2 bases and J by 8 bases, leaving 12 bases between them. CDR3 amino acids: CASSYTQVREKLFF. The CDR3 bases are TGTGCCAGCAGTTACACTCAGGTTCGGGAAAAACTGTTTTTT.

The chain employs TRBV4-2 and TRBJ2-1; 7 nucleotides align to TRBD2. With 4 bases clipped from V and 5 bases from J, the junction kept 14 bases outside the gene matches. Germline V gene sequence: CDR1 LGHNA, CDR2 YNFKEQ. CDR3 length equals 17 residues. CDR3 residues: CASSPGGGGGVNNEQFF. The DNA for the CDR3 is TGTGCCAGCAGCCCGGGGGGAGGAGGCGGTGTGAACAATGAGCAGTTCTTC.

This sequence joins TRBV13 and TRBJ1-2, with TRBD1 matching over 9 bases. The CDR3 length is 15 residues. CDR1 is PRHDT, CDR2 FYEKMQ, per germline (reference sequence). Trimming took 5 bases from V and 3 from J; bases not matched to a gene: 7. CDR3 coding DNA: TGTGCCAGCAGCCTATGGACAGGGGAATACTATGGCTACACCTTC. Translated, it gives CASSLWTGEYYGYTF.

J is TRBJ2-2 and V is TRBV3-1 (or the pseudogene TRBV3-2), with D uncertain. This CDR3 region has 15 residues. The V gene's germline CDR1 is LGHDT and CDR2 YNNKEL (reference sequence). V was clipped by 1 base and J by 6 bases, with 12 bases between them. The CDR3 nucleotides are TGTGCCAGCAGCCAAGTTATTGTGGACGCCGGGGAGCTGTTTTTT. Encoded protein: CASSQVIVDAGELFF.

The chain employs TRBV19 and TRBJ1-3, with D possibly TRBD1 on 6 matching bases. The V gene's germline CDR1 is LNHDA and CDR2 SQIVND (reference sequence). The CDR3 spans 15 residues. Trimming left V 3 bases short and J 0 bases short, with 9 bases between. CDR3 protein: CASSIGQHSGNTIYF. DNA for the CDR3: TGTGCCAGTAGTATCGGACAGCACTCTGGAAACACCATATATTTT.

This chain joins TRBV2 and TRBJ1-2; 9 nucleotides match TRBD1. V was clipped by 4 bases and J by 5 bases; unmatched bases: 5. This CDR3 comprises 14 residues. Germline-derived CDR1 and CDR2 are SNHLY and FYNNEI. The CDR3 here is CASSGDRAKYGYTF. The CDR3 bases are TGTGCCAGCAGTGGGGACAGGGCGAAGTATGGCTACACCTTC.

V and J are TRBV27 and TRBJ2-1; 8 nucleotides align to TRBD2. Germline V gene sequence: CDR1 MNHEY, CDR2 SMNVEV (reference sequence). V dropped 2 bases and J dropped 6; count of bases not matched to a gene: 3. CDR3 length: 14 amino acids. This CDR3 reads CASSLRAGGNEQFF. CDR3 nucleotides: TGTGCCAGCAGTTTAAGGGCGGGGGGCAATGAGCAGTTCTTC.